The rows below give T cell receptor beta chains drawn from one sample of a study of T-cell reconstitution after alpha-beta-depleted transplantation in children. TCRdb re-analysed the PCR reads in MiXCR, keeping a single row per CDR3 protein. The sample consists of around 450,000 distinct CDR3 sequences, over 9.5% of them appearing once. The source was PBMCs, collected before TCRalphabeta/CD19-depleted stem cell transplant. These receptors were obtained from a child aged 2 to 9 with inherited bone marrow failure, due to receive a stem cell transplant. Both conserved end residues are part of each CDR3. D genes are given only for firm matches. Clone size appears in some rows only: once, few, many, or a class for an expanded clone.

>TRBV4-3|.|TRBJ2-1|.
TGCGCCAGCAGCCAGGCCGGAGCGGTTGAGCAGTTCTTC
CASSQAGAVEQFF
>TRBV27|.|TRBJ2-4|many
TGTGCCAGCAGTCCCACCTTGAAAGGCAAAAACATTCAGTACTTC
CASSPTLKGKNIQYF
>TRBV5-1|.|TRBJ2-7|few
TGCGCCAGCAGCACGACAGGTGAGGGTTACGAGCAGTACTTC
CASSTTGEGYEQYF
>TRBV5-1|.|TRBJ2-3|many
TGCGCCAGCAGCTTGGACGGACCCACTACAGATACGCAGTATTTT
CASSLDGPTTDTQYF
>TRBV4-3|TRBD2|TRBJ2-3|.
TGCGCCAGCAGCCTACTTAGCGGGAGGGCTGCAGATACGCAGTATTTT
CASSLLSGRAADTQYF
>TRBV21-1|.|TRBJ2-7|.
TGTGCCAGCAGCAAAAACGAGCGGGAGGGCGAATACGAGCAGTACTTC
CASSKNEREGEYEQYF
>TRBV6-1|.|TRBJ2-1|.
TGTGCCGCTCTCGCCAGGGAAGGCGGGCACAATGAGCAGTTCTTC
CAALAREGGHNEQFF
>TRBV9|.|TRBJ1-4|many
TGTGCCAGCAGCGTAGGAGGAACAACTAATGAAAAACTGTTTTTT
CASSVGGTTNEKLFF
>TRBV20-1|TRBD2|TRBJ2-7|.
TGCAGTGGTAGAGTGACGGGTAGCGGGAGGGCCAGGTACGAGCAGTACTTC
CSGRVTGSGRARYEQYF
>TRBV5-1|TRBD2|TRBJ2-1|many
TGCGCCAGCAGCCCCCGACTAGCGGGTCTAACCTACAATGAGCAGTTCTTC
CASSPRLAGLTYNEQFF
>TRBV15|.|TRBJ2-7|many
TGTGCCACCAGCAGAGATCGCAGGGCGGTCAACGAGCAGTACTTC
CATSRDRRAVNEQYF
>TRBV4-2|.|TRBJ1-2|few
TGTGCCAGCAGCCAAGAGCAAACCAGGGAGGCTCGGGGCTACACCTTC
CASSQEQTREARGYTF
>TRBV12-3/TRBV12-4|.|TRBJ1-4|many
TGTGCCAGCAGTTTTGCGGGACTAAATGAAAAACTGTTTTTT
CASSFAGLNEKLFF
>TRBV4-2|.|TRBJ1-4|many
TGTGCCAGCAGCCAATCCGGACACCCAACTAATGAAAAACTGTTTTTT
CASSQSGHPTNEKLFF
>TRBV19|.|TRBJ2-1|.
TGTGCCAGTAGTGACTCGACCGGGGGATCCTACAATGAGCAGTTCTTC
CASSDSTGGSYNEQFF
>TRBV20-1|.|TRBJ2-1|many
TGCAGTGCTAGAGTAGGACCTGTCTACAATGAGCAGTTCTTC
CSARVGPVYNEQFF
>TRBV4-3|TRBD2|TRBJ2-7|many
TGCGCCAGCAGCCAGAGCAGGCACGGGACTAGCGGTTACGAGCAGTACTTC
CASSQSRHGTSGYEQYF
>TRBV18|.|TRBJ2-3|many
TGTGCCAGCTCACCGCCGGTAGGAGCCGGCACAGATACGCAGTATTTT
CASSPPVGAGTDTQYF